Following are 22 T cell receptor beta chains from one sample sequenced in a study of response to subunit inactivated influenza vaccine. Each CDR3 protein is one row after TCRdb ran MiXCR on the RT-PCR reads. Here the sample spans more than 450,000 distinct CDR3 sequences, 7.6% being singletons. The specimen comprised PBMCs from blood, sampled approximately 25 months after vaccination. The receptors shown here come from a man between 50 and 69 years old who received an inactivated influenza vaccine.

This chain links TRBV20-1 with TRBJ2-7; D possibly corresponds to TRBD2 (6 bases). V shed 5 bases and J shed 3 bases, with 14 bases lying between them. The CDR3 contains 13 residues. CDR1 is DFQATT, CDR2 SNEGSKA, per germline (reference sequence). The CDR3, as DNA: TGCAGTGCTTCCGGGACTCTTGACTACGAGCAGTACTTC. It is translated as CSASGTLDYEQYF.

The V call is TRBV6-1, the J call TRBJ2-2, with D maybe TRBD1 (6 bases). V was pared by 7 bases and J by 2 bases, with 14 bases between. Germline V gene sequence: CDR1 MNHNS, CDR2 SASEGT. The CDR3 has 15 amino acids. The CDR3 sequence: CASTKGTLNTGELFF. In DNA form, the CDR3 reads TGTGCCAGCACCAAGGGGACACTTAACACCGGGGAGCTGTTTTTT.

This clonotype showed up many times. The CDR3 protein is CASSRTTGANVLTF. DNA for the CDR3: TGTGCCAGCAGCCGGACAACTGGGGCCAACGTCCTGACTTTC. The chain uses TRBV5-5 and TRBJ2-6; D might be TRBD1 (5 bases). This CDR3 is 14 amino acids long. Trimming left V 4 bases short and J 2 bases short, with 7 bases between. Per the germline V gene, CDR1 is SGHKS and CDR2 is YYEKEE (reference sequence).

The chain employs TRBV20-1 and TRBJ2-3; D is unclear. The germline V gene has CDR1 DFQATT and CDR2 SNEGSKA (reference sequence). The CDR3 is 13 residues long. Trimming took off 7 bases at V and 0 bases at J, with 11 bases between the two ends. The CDR3 nucleotides read TGCAGTGTAGAAGACATAAGCACAGATACGCAGTATTTT. It specifies CSVEDISTDTQYF.

Remarks on this clonotype: A much larger clone is a single base away; this may be a read error. The rearrangement joins TRBV6-2 or TRBV6-3 to TRBJ1-5; D is unclear. Germline-derived CDR1 and CDR2 are MNHEY and SVGEGT. Trimming shortened V by 2 bases and J by 5 bases, and 4 bases separated the two germline ends. CDR3 size: 12 residues. CDR3 coding DNA: TGTGCCAGCAGTTACCCCTATCAGCCCCAGCATTTT. This gives the protein CASSYPYQPQHF.

This clonotype was seen ten or more times. The J gene is TRBJ2-5, the V gene TRBV5-6; tentatively, D is TRBD2 (6 bases). Trimming cost V 1 base and J 4 bases, with 14 bases left between them. This CDR3 comprises 15 residues. CDR1 and CDR2 from the germline V gene are SGHDT and YYEEEE. The CDR3 protein is CASSLTSGSGETQYF. As DNA, the CDR3 is TGTGCCAGCAGCTTGACCTCGGGTAGCGGAGAGACCCAGTACTTC.

This clonotype was seen more than once but under ten times. The chain links TRBV20-1 to TRBJ2-5; 8 nucleotides line up with TRBD2. Germline lookup yields CDR1 DFQATT and CDR2 SNEGSKA (reference sequence). With V trimmed by 2 bases and J by 2 bases, 7 bases remained unmatched. The CDR3 is 15 amino acids. The DNA for the CDR3 is TGCAGTGCTAGAAAGCGGGGGCTAGCGCAAGAGACCCAGTACTTC. Protein product: CSARKRGLAQETQYF.

In DNA form, the CDR3 reads TGTGCCAGCAGCTTAGAAAGGGAAGAGACCCAGTACTTC. Encoded protein: CASSLEREETQYF. The rearrangement joins TRBV7-7 to TRBJ2-5; no definite D call. CDR3 size: 13 residues. V lost 1 base and J lost 3, with 6 bases in between. CDR1 is SSHAT and CDR2 is FNYEAQ in the germline V gene (reference sequence).

J is TRBJ2-7 and V is TRBV5-1; D possibly corresponds to TRBD2 (6 bases). The CDR3 spans 14 residues. Trimming cost V 1 base and J 5 bases, with 13 bases left between them. CDR1 SGHRS and CDR2 YFSETQ come from the germline V gene. The CDR3 nucleotides are TGCGCCAGCAGCTTGCGTTCGGGGGAGGACGAGCAGTACTTC. This codes for CASSLRSGEDEQYF.

This clonotype was seen more than once but under ten times. The chain links TRBV4-3 to TRBJ2-2, with 8 bases fitting TRBD2. Germline lookup yields CDR1 LGHNA and CDR2 YSLEER. The CDR3 covers 18 residues. V shed 2 bases and J 2 bases; nucleotides not matched to a gene: 10. CDR3 loop: CASSQWYSGGPNTGELFF. The CDR3 DNA follows: TGCGCCAGCAGCCAATGGTACAGCGGGGGCCCAAACACCGGGGAGCTGTTTTTT.

J is TRBJ2-6 and V is TRBV14, with D maybe TRBD1 (6 bases). V was cut by 4 bases and J by 3 bases, with 19 bases left in between. The CDR3 has 18 residues. Germline loops: CDR1 SGHDN, CDR2 FVKESK. The CDR3 sequence: CASSLGVYRASGANVLTF. In nucleotides, the CDR3 is TGTGCCAGCAGCCTAGGTGTTTACAGGGCTAGTGGGGCCAACGTCCTGACTTTC.

This clonotype occurred a few times. The gene calls are TRBV12-3 or TRBV12-4 and TRBJ2-7; possible D gene TRBD2, 5 bases. V was cut by 7 bases and J by 1 base, with 11 bases left in between. The CDR3 is 13 residues long. CDR3 nucleotide sequence: TGTGCCAGCAAGGTGGACTTTTCCTACGAGCAGTACTTC. Translated: CASKVDFSYEQYF.

Many counts were recorded for this clonotype. The chain combines TRBV3-1 with TRBJ1-6; D is ambiguous. This CDR3 contains 14 residues. The germline V and J ends were trimmed by 0 bases and 9 bases, with 9 bases remaining between them. Germline V lookup: CDR1 LGHDT, CDR2 YNNKEL (reference sequence). CDR3 amino acids: CASSQDSRTSPLHF. The CDR3 DNA is TGTGCCAGCAGCCAAGATTCTCGAACTTCACCCCTCCACTTT.

The chain recombines TRBV7-8 with TRBJ2-5; D possibly uses TRBD1 or TRBD2 (5 bases each). Trimming left V 4 bases short and J 5 bases short, with 17 bases between. The CDR3 has 15 amino acids. CDR1 is SGHVS, CDR2 FQNEAQ, per germline. The chain's CDR3 is CASSSLRAEGETQYF. The CDR3 nucleotides read TGTGCCAGCAGCTCGCTCCGGGCCGAGGGGGAGACCCAGTACTTC.

Written as DNA, the CDR3 is TGTGCCACCAGTGGGACTCTAGCGGACTCCTACAATGAGCAGTTCTTC. The encoded protein is CATSGTLADSYNEQFF. This sequence joins TRBV24-1 and TRBJ2-1; TRBD2 aligns across 7 bases. Germline CDR1 and CDR2: KGHDR and SFDVKD. The CDR3 is made up of 16 amino acids. Trimming took 5 bases from V and 0 from J; bases not matched to a gene: 6.

The rearrangement joins TRBV10-3 to TRBJ2-7; 9 positions match TRBD1. This CDR3 spans 16 amino acids. CDR1 and CDR2 (germline): ENHRY, SYGVKD. Trimming cost V 4 bases and J 1 base; bases outside gene matches: 8. CDR3 sequence (DNA): TGTGCCATCAGTGGCCGAACCGGGACAGGGTCCTACGAGCAGTACTTC. Translation gives CAISGRTGTGSYEQYF.

The genes are TRBV15 and TRBJ2-5, with 8 bases that match TRBD2. Germline CDR1 LNHNV, CDR2 YYDKDF (reference sequence). CDR3 length: 14 amino acids. The V segment lost 5 bases and the J segment 5 bases; nucleotides outside the gene matches: 7. CDR3 residues: CATSGRSGSETQYF. Here the CDR3 DNA reads TGTGCCACCAGCGGCCGCAGCGGGAGCGAGACCCAGTACTTC.

This chain links TRBV5-5 with TRBJ2-1; TRBD1 matches 11 bases. Looked up from germline, CDR1 is SGHKS and CDR2 is YYEKEE (reference sequence). Losses at the gene ends were 0 bases for V and 9 bases for J; bases not matched to a gene: 11. CDR3 length equals 17 residues. The CDR3: CASSLASGTGGKVEQFF. In nucleotides, the CDR3 is TGTGCCAGCAGCTTGGCTTCCGGGACAGGGGGTAAGGTTGAGCAGTTCTTC.

This chain links TRBV19 with TRBJ2-1; D perhaps matches TRBD1 (6 bases). V lost 7 bases to trimming and J lost 0 bases, with 13 bases between them. Germline values: CDR1 LNHDA, CDR2 SQIVND (reference sequence). The CDR3 spans 15 residues. The CDR3 DNA is TGTGCCAGTAATGAAGACAGGAGCTCCTACAATGAGCAGTTCTTC. Encoded protein: CASNEDRSSYNEQFF.

The V gene is TRBV6-2 or TRBV6-3, the J gene TRBJ2-7; D ambiguous. Germline V gene data show CDR1 as MNHEY and CDR2 as SVGEGT. Trimming cost V 7 bases and J 6 bases, with 19 bases left between them. This CDR3 is 14 amino acids long. CDR3 protein: CASILSVQSGEQYF. CDR3 sequence (DNA): TGTGCCAGCATCCTCTCGGTTCAGTCTGGCGAGCAGTACTTC.

The chain is built from TRBV20-1 and TRBJ2-1, with TRBD2 identical over 8 bases. J was trimmed by 4 bases and V by 3 bases; bases with no gene match: 11. The CDR3 loop spans 16 amino acids. Per germline, CDR1 DFQATT and CDR2 SNEGSKA (reference sequence). This chain's CDR3 is CSASSAGGPKYNEQFF. The CDR3 DNA reads TGCAGTGCTAGTTCCGCGGGGGGCCCAAAATACAATGAGCAGTTCTTC.

A few counts support this clonotype. The genes are TRBV4-1 and TRBJ1-5, with 7 bases that match TRBD1. V was clipped by 0 bases and J by 1 base; unmatched bases: 9. Germline V gene sequence: CDR1 MGHRA, CDR2 YSYEKL. There are 18 residues in the CDR3. Written as DNA, the CDR3 is TGCGCCAGCAGCCAAGAATCGACAGGGCGCGGGAGCAATCAGCCCCAGCATTTT. It specifies CASSQESTGRGSNQPQHF.